Reported below is one T cell receptor (beta chain). This clonotype has more than one count but fewer than ten. This receptor's antigen is unknown. Base-call qualities are not available, and no considerably larger clone is one nucleotide away. The germline ends are 10 bases apart after V is trimmed by 0 bases and J by 5 bases. From a lookup of the germline V gene (reference sequence), CDR1 and CDR2 are GTSNPN and SVGIG. The CDR3 starts with the cysteine, ends with the phenylalanine, and has 13 residues. Of the read, only the CDR3 DNA is kept; its 39 bases are in frame from base 1. The sample originates from a study of blood T cells in healthy people across ages (dated by TCRdb to between 2015 and 2016). Study-level background: In model experiments, template switching captured roughly one uniquely barcoded TCR beta cDNA molecule for every two T cells. Using deep sequencing normalized with unique cDNA molecular identifiers, the study measured how TCR beta repertoire diversity changes with age. The donors were divided into four age groups: young (average around 16 years), middle-aged (about 41), aged (about 61) and long-lived (more than 75). The study analyzed two additional independent replicas of 1 million unique cDNA reads from the same blood draw for two donors, one aged 18 to 30 and one aged 80 or older.

Donors were 39 systemically healthy Caucasian individuals from Russia aged 6 to 90 years. About 10 milliliters of peripheral blood were drawn from each donor into EDTA-treated Vacutainer tubes. Ficoll-Paque density-gradient centrifugation was used to isolate PBMCs, with at least 7 million per sample. Total RNA, at least 6 micrograms per sample, was extracted from PBMCs with Trizol reagent. For every donor, flow cytometry on a PBMC aliquot measured the percentage of naive CD45RAhigh/CD27high T cells. Library construction relied on 5' RACE. The instrument was an Illumina HiSeq 2500. The second PCR ran for roughly 6 to 11 cycles and used a J-beta primer mix along with a sample-barcoded 5' primer. Each TCR beta cDNA molecule received a unique molecular identifier from a template-switch 5' adaptor carrying 12 random nucleotides. At least 2.5 million CDR3-containing paired-end reads were obtained from each sample. First-strand cDNA was synthesized from all RNA with the Mint cDNA synthesis kit, primed by a TRBC-specific oligonucleotide. Following uracil-DNA glycosylase treatment, all cDNA underwent a first 18-cycle PCR with the universal primers M1SS and BC2_uni_R. Per the source publication's procedure: For normalization, 1 million high-quality reads, each with a distinct molecular identifier, were randomly selected from each sample. Instead of being binned into consensus sequences, reads that shared molecular identifiers were thrown out. CDR3 identification, clonotype clustering and error correction used MiTCR with a Q25 quality threshold and the strictest error-elimination algorithm. A nonparametric unseen species model using Euler transformation provided a lower-bound estimate of total TCR beta diversity. TCRdb trimmed public reads at Q25 via fastp, called clones via MiXCR and kept in-frame beta chains. Rows with one shared CDR3 protein collapse into an entry with the most common genes and DNA. The V and J calls here are based on TCRdb, not the publication. Here the sample has 750,000 to 850,000 distinct CDR3 sequences; roughly 25% occur a single time. Together, the top ten hold approximately 4% of the sample.

Results the study describes overall, beyond this receptor: Since profiling was done on bulk unsorted PBMCs, naive and antigen-experienced compartments could not be conclusively compared. Compared with the aged group, more naive CD4+ T cells, fewer expanded clones and increased TCR diversity were shown by the long-lived group, suggesting age selection. The percentage of naive T cells measured by flow cytometry correlated strongly with observed TCR beta diversity. As age increased, observed TCR beta diversity per million T cells dropped in a roughly linear way, and a significant reduction was already evident by age 40. The CMV infection status of donors was not known, potentially confounding age-related changes in expanded clonotypes. Estimates of total diversity based on one million sequenced T cells were regarded as lower bounds and as underestimates.

The same specimen was also included in a second study, on T cells of mothers and their children. From that second study: Nine systemically healthy Caucasian individuals served as donors, namely three mothers together with their six children. cDNA synthesis consumed the entire amount of extracted RNA, loaded at 1.5 ug RNA in each 15 ul reaction. In the second PCR, sample barcodes and 2-4 random nucleotides were introduced via the M1S primer. More than 9 million TCR beta CDR3 reads were obtained from each mother, and about 3 million reads were obtained from each child. In both related and unrelated pairs, thymic selection shapes the output of TCR recombination in a similar way, with inherited differences having only a minor effect. Related mother-child pairs always showed normalized repertoire overlap that was slightly higher than in unrelated mother-child pairs, though the difference was never significant. Persistent microchimeric T cell clones were not detected, at a sensitivity of around 99 clones per million clonotypes. In the study, deep NGS was used to compare the TCR beta repertoires of mothers and children, and features distinguishing related mother-child pairs from unrelated individuals were sought. The mean age was 40 +/- 4 years for the mothers and about 12 +/- 4 years for the children. After adapters were ligated using NEBNext reagents, the libraries underwent 100+100 nt paired-end sequencing on an Illumina HiSeq 2000. To avoid cross-contamination, the mother libraries and the child libraries were prepared a month apart and sequenced in separate runs. Each donor had between roughly 500,000 and 2,100,000 distinct TCR beta clonotypes identified. Naive TCR beta clonotypes were estimated from low-frequency clonotypes matched to each donor's FACS-determined naive share, without sorting.

The TCR originated in a boy between 5 and 17 years old in good health. The rearranged segments are TRBV30 and TRBJ2-5, with the D gene not confidently named. The sample was blood. Read as DNA, the sequence is TGTGCCTGGAGTGTAGCAGTCCGGGAGACCCAGTACTTC. It translates to CAWSVAVRETQYF.